This TCR beta chain stems from a study of cytomegalovirus exposure and HLA in healthy donors. Study-wide points: Listed as cytomegalovirus-associated were 150 or so TCR beta chains.

Germline V CDR1 and CDR2: SEHNR, FQNEAQ (reference sequence). This CDR3 is built from 13 residues. Trimming stripped 8 bases from V and 0 bases from J, with 9 bases between. To note about this clone: As yet, its antigen is unknown.

Libraries were prepared by immunoSEQ multiplex PCR; TCRdb keeps only in-frame clonotypes and omits some of them. The sample comprises approximately 160,000 clones, roughly nine tenths of which are singletons, and 4% to 5% rests with the top ten. The donors formed part of the approximately 130-subject validation cohort, distinct from the approximately 670-subject first cohort. Sequenced input: PBMCs. The receptor was isolated from a man between 18 and 29 years old in good health and CMV-seropositive. The chain uses TRBV7-9 and TRBJ2-3; no clear D gene. The chain's CDR3 is CASSPTSTDTQYF. The CDR3 nucleotides are TGTGCCAGCTCGCCGACTAGCACAGATACGCAGTATTTT. Variable domain in full (rest from reference TRBV7-9 and TRBJ2-3): DTGVSQNPRHKITKRGQNVTFRCDPISEHNRLYWYRQTLGQGPEFLTYFQNEAQLEKSRLLSDRFSAERPKGSFSTLEIQRTEQGDSAMYLCASSPTSTDTQYFGPGTRLTVL.